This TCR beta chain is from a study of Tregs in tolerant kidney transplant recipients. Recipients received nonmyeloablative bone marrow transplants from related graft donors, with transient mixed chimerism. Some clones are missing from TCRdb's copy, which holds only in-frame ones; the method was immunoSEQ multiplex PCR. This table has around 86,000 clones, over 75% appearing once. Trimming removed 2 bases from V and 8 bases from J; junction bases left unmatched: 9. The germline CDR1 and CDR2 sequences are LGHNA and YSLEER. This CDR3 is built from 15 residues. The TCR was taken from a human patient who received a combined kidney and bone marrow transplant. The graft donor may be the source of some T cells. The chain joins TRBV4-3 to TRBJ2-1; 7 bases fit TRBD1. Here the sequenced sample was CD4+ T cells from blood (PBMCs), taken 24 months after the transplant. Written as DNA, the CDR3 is TGCGCCAGCAGCCAATATAGAAGGGGGCGGGATGAGCAGTTCTTC. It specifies CASSQYRRGRDEQFF.